This T cell receptor beta chain was documented in a study of CD8 T cells in Susac syndrome. In germline, CDR1 is SQVTM, CDR2 ANQGSEA. This CDR3 spans 10 amino acids. The V gene lost 2 bases and the J gene lost 10 bases, with 6 bases spanning the gap. Reverse transcription of roughly 0.45 to 1 ug RNA used random hexamers. MiXCR, applied by TCRdb to the immunoSEQ multiplex PCR reads, yields one record per CDR3 protein. The top ten hold approximately 0.3% of the sample, which has fewer than 150,000 distinct CDR3 sequences, nearly 95% seen once. The chain employs TRBV29-1 and TRBJ2-1; D is unresolved. Specimen: CD8+ T cells from PBMCs. This clonotype was sampled from a human donor in good health. CDR3 nucleotide sequence: TGCAGCGTTGAAAGTCTCGAGCAGTTCTTC. Translating gives CSVESLEQFF.